This record looks at one T cell receptor beta chain sequence and its context. The sample belongs to a study of cytomegalovirus exposure and HLA in healthy donors. The CDR3 totals 18 residues. The V segment lost 4 bases and the J segment 4 bases; nucleotides outside the gene matches: 16. Germline values: CDR1 MGHRA, CDR2 YSYEKL. The PCR ran on 60 Vbeta and 13 Jbeta primers. Generated by immunoSEQ multiplex PCR, the TCRdb table keeps only in-frame clones and is missing some. The sample yields roughly 150,000 clones, 75% seen once. Sequenced input: PBMCs. This receptor was identified in a man between 18 and 29 years old in good health and CMV-seropositive. The V and J genes are TRBV4-1 and TRBJ2-1; the match to TRBD2 covers 7 bases. DNA of the CDR3: TGCGCCAGCAGCCGGGAACCGGGGACTACCGGATCTTACAATGAGCAGTTCTTC. Its translation is CASSREPGTTGSYNEQFF.